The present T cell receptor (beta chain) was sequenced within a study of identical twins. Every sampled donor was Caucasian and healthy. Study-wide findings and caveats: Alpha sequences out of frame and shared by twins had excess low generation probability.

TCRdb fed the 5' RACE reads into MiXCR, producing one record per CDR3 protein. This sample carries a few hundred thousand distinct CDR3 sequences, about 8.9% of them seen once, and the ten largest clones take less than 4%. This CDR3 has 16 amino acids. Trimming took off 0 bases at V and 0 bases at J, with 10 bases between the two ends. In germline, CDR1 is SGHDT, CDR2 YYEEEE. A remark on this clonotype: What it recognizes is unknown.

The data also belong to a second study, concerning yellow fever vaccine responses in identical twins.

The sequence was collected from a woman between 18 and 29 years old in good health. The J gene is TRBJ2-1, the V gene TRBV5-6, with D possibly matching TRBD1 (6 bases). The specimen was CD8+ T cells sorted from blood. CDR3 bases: TGTGCCAGCAGCTTGGGACAGGTCAGCTCCTACAATGAGCAGTTCTTC. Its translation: CASSLGQVSSYNEQFF.